Detailed here is one T cell receptor beta chain. Authors' methods: Researchers report that nucleated cell counts were estimated from reference gene primer amplification. Sequencing was performed with immunoSEQ multiplex PCR; in TCRdb, only in-frame clones are kept and a portion is missing. The V and J calls and clone size are taken from that table; D and trimming were inferred from the DNA. The sample comprises about 97,000 clones, approximately 90% of which are singletons, and approximately 5% rests with the top ten. V lost 4 bases to trimming and J lost 0 bases, with 9 bases between them. The germline V gene has CDR1 GTSNPN and CDR2 SVGIG (reference sequence). The CDR3 totals 14 residues. These data originate in a study of blood T cell repertoires in COVID-19. Study information: The cDNA or gDNA used as material had been derived from T cells, B-cell-depleted T cells, or PBMCs.

Sequences were obtained from peripheral blood. J is TRBJ2-2 and V is TRBV30; the D is unclear. The TCR comes from a woman in her forties or fifties with COVID-19, enrolled during active disease. This CDR3 is CAWIGSANTGELFF. In nucleotides, the CDR3 is TGTGCCTGGATCGGCAGCGCGAACACCGGGGAGCTGTTTTTT.